The rows below give T cell receptor beta chains drawn from one sample of a study of cytomegalovirus exposure and HLA in healthy donors. Measured with immunoSEQ multiplex PCR; TCRdb has only the in-frame clones, and not every one. The sample yields 90,000 to 140,000 clones, 80% to 85% seen once. The specimen was PBMCs. These receptors came from a man aged 25 to 45 in good health and CMV-seropositive. Both conserved end residues are part of each CDR3. Fields, in order: V gene, clone size, J gene, D gene, CDR3 protein, CDR3 DNA. A D gene is named only where the DNA matches it firmly. Expanded clones are given a class, and other clones once, few, many or no size at all.

V: TRBV7-6; size: NA; J: TRBJ2-7; D: TRBD2; CDR3: CASSLSGLGRGGSYEQYF; DNA: TGTGCCAGCAGCTTATCTGGGCTCGGGCGGGGGGGCAGTTACGAGCAGTACTTC
V: TRBV10-3; size: few; J: TRBJ1-3; D: NA; CDR3: CATRTIGNSGNTIYF; DNA: TGTGCCACCCGTACCATCGGGAACTCTGGAAACACCATATATTTT
V: TRBV7-9; size: NA; J: TRBJ2-7; D: TRBD1; CDR3: CASSGQGSGEQYF; DNA: TGTGCCAGCAGCGGACAGGGCTCTGGCGAGCAGTACTTC
V: TRBV12-5; size: few; J: TRBJ2-7; D: TRBD2; CDR3: CASGIGTSGDEQYF; DNA: TGTGCTAGTGGTATCGGGACTAGCGGGGACGAGCAGTACTTC
V: TRBV4-1; size: NA; J: TRBJ1-1; D: NA; CDR3: CASSQERGTEAFF; DNA: TGCGCCAGCAGCCAAGAAAGAGGCACTGAAGCTTTCTTT
V: TRBV4-2; size: NA; J: TRBJ1-3; D: NA; CDR3: CASSLTGSQSSGNTIYF; DNA: TGTGCCAGCAGCCTCACAGGGTCCCAGTCCTCTGGAAACACCATATATTTT
V: TRBV5-1; size: NA; J: TRBJ2-3; D: NA; CDR3: CASSLEALGSGGTDTQYF; DNA: TGCGCCAGCAGCTTGGAGGCCCTCGGGTCGGGGGGCACAGATACGCAGTATTTT
V: TRBV5-1; size: once; J: TRBJ2-2; D: TRBD2; CDR3: CASSFSGGRTLNTGELFF; DNA: TGCGCCAGCAGCTTTAGCGGGGGCCGAACTCTTAACACCGGGGAGCTGTTTTTT
V: TRBV6-5; size: NA; J: TRBJ2-7; D: NA; CDR3: CASSYAASSSYEQYF; DNA: TGTGCCAGCAGTTACGCGGCCAGTTCTTCCTACGAGCAGTACTTC
V: TRBV12-5; size: NA; J: TRBJ1-5; D: NA; CDR3: CASGLGTPRGQPQHF; DNA: TGTGCTAGTGGTTTGGGGACTCCAAGAGGTCAGCCCCAGCATTTT
V: TRBV6-5; size: few; J: TRBJ1-1; D: NA; CDR3: CASSYSIDFAEAFF; DNA: TGTGCCAGCAGTTACTCGATAGACTTCGCTGAAGCTTTCTTT
V: TRBV5-1; size: NA; J: TRBJ1-5; D: NA; CDR3: CASSLRSGDQPQHF; DNA: TGCGCCAGCAGCTTGAGGTCAGGGGATCAGCCCCAGCATTTT